Each of the 9 T cell receptor beta chains below was sequenced from the same sample in a study of CD8+CD57+ T cells in acquired aplastic anemia listed by TCRdb under 2018. The data were produced on an Illumina HiSeq 2000. TCR beta VDJ combination and CDR3 sequence profiling used genomic DNA as the template. The public sequencing data were trimmed at Q25 with fastp and processed into clonotypes with MiXCR by TCRdb, which kept only in-frame beta chains. Duplicate CDR3 protein sequences are folded into a single record with the most common DNA and genes. For this sample the table gives some 190,000 distinct CDR3 sequences, of which around 50% were detected only once. About 15% of the sample is taken by the ten largest. The sequenced sample was sorted CD4+, CD8+, or CD8+CD57+ T cells (not recorded which) from PBMCs. The receptor source for this set is a human donor in good health, serving as a control.

This sequence joins TRBV29-1 and TRBJ2-1; a weak D match, TRBD2 (6 bases). The V gene lost 6 bases and the J gene lost 9 bases, with 15 bases spanning the gap. CDR1 and CDR2 (germline): SQVTM, ANQGSEA. The CDR3 loop spans 12 amino acids. In DNA, the CDR3 is TGCAGCGTATTGCGAGGGCGGGGTGAGCAGTTCTTC. This codes for CSVLRGRGEQFF.

CDR3 DNA sequence: TGCAGTGCTCCTAGGTGGGGGGGGGCGGCGGATACGCAGTATTTT. It is translated as CSAPRWGGAADTQYF. This chain connects TRBV20-1 to TRBJ2-3; TRBD2 might be the D (7 bases). The CDR3 sequence is 15 residues long. Germline values: CDR1 DFQATT, CDR2 SNEGSKA (reference sequence). Trimming took off 5 bases at V and 6 bases at J, with 21 bases between the two ends.

Notes on this clonotype: A read error may account for a junction end that differs from germline. The chain couples TRBV7-6 to TRBJ2-1, with 12 nucleotides matching TRBD2. CDR3 size: 17 residues. The V gene's germline CDR1 is SGHVS and CDR2 FNYEAQ. The CDR3 DNA is TGTGCCAGCAGCTTAGGGCACCTAGCGGGGGGGAGCAATGAGCAGTTTTTC. Translated: CASSLGHLAGGSNEQFF. The full variable domain, completed using reference TRBV7-6 and TRBJ2-1, is GAGVSQSPRYKVTKRGQDVALRCDPISGHVSLYWYRQALGQGPEFLTYFNYEAQQDKSGLPNDRFSAERPEGSISTLTIQRTEQRDSAMYRCASSLGHLAGGSNEQFFGPGTRLTVL.

This chain joins TRBV4-1 and TRBJ1-6; 8 bases line up with TRBD1. CDR3 length: 15 amino acids. V gave up 0 bases and J gave up 10 bases; unmatched junction bases: 5. Germline values: CDR1 MGHRA, CDR2 YSYEKL. The CDR3 DNA follows: TGCGCCAGCAGCCAAGATCGGGACAGGAACTCACCCCTCCACTTT. Its protein is CASSQDRDRNSPLHF.

There are many counts of this clonotype. The chain is built from TRBV3-1 and TRBJ2-7; D possibly corresponds to TRBD1 (5 bases). V dropped 4 bases and J dropped 4 bases, with 8 bases sitting between them. The CDR3 is made up of 12 amino acids. The V gene's germline CDR1 is LGHDT and CDR2 YNNKEL (reference sequence). This CDR3 is CASSPREYEQYF. The CDR3 DNA sequence: TGTGCCAGCAGCCCCAGGGAATACGAGCAGTACTTC.

This clonotype was counted at least ten times. The V gene is TRBV4-2, the J gene TRBJ1-6; D gene unclear. Germline CDR1 LGHNA, CDR2 YNFKEQ. With 0 bases removed from V and 9 bases from J, the gap between germline ends came to 12 bases. The CDR3 has 15 amino acids. This CDR3 is CASSQDFTRSSPLHF. The CDR3 DNA sequence: TGTGCCAGCAGCCAAGATTTCACCCGGAGTTCACCCCTCCACTTT.

The V and J genes are TRBV20-1 and TRBJ1-6; no clear D. The CDR3 is made up of 14 amino acids. Germline CDR1 is DFQATT and CDR2 is SNEGSKA (reference sequence). Trimming stripped 2 bases from V and 9 bases from J, with 14 bases between. The CDR3 DNA reads as TGCAGTGCTAGATACCCGGACCGGGGTTCACCCCTCCACTTT. It codes for CSARYPDRGSPLHF.

The V gene is TRBV5-8, the J gene TRBJ1-2; TRBD1 matches 10 bases. V gave up 5 bases and J gave up 6 bases; unmatched junction bases: 10. CDR1 and CDR2 from the germline V gene are SGHTS and YDEGEE. This CDR3 contains 15 residues. CDR3 sequence reads: CASRRGTGTGDGYTF. The CDR3 DNA sequence: TGTGCCAGCAGAAGGGGGACCGGGACAGGGGATGGCTACACCTTC.

The chain links TRBV2 to TRBJ1-2; 8 positions match TRBD1. V trimming: 6 bases; J trimming: 5 bases; junction bases outside the gene matches: 14. Germline V lookup: CDR1 SNHLY, CDR2 FYNNEI. CDR3 length: 16 amino acids. DNA of the CDR3: TGTGCCAGCAGCGGGTCGGTCAGGACAGGGCTTTATGGCTACACCTTC. Protein sequence: CASSGSVRTGLYGYTF.